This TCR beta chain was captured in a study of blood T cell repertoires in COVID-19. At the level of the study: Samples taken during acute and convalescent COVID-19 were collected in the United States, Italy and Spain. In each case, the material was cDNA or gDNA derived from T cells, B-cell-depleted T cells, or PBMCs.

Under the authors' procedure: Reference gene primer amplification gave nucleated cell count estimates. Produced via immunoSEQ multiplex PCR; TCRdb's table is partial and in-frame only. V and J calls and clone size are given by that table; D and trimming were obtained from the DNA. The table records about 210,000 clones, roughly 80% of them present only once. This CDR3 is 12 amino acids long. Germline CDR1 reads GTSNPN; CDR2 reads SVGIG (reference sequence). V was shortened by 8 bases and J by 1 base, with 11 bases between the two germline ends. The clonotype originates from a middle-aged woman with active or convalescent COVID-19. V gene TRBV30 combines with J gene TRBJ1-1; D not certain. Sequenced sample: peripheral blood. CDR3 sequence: CALEGGNTEAFF. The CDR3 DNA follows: TGTGCCCTGGAAGGCGGGAACACTGAAGCTTTCTTT.